Listed below are T cell receptor beta chains from one sample, sequenced in a study of blood T cell repertoires in COVID-19. Sequencing was performed with immunoSEQ multiplex PCR; in TCRdb, only in-frame clones are kept and a portion is missing. Of about 200,000 clones listed, roughly 80% are singletons. Sequences were obtained from peripheral blood. The source is a man aged 55-75 years with COVID-19, enrolled during active disease. CDR3s include the opening cysteine and the closing phenylalanine or tryptophan. The D gene is left open where the match is weak. For some rows the clone size is stated as once, few or many, or as a class when expanded; others skip it.

length	V	D	size	J	DNA	CDR3
14	TRBV3-1/TRBV3-2	NA	NA	TRBJ2-7	TGTGCCAGCAGTCAAGAGGCAGCTTCTACGGGGCAGTACTTC	CASSQEAASTGQYF
19	TRBV30	TRBD1	NA	TRBJ1-6	TGTGCCTGGGCTGACAGGGGAAGGGCGTATGGCTCCTATAATTCACCCCTCCACTTT	CAWADRGRAYGSYNSPLHF
13	TRBV18	NA	once	TRBJ1-2	TGTGCCAGCTCACCGGGGCAGATGTATGGCTACACCTTC	CASSPGQMYGYTF
15	TRBV5-4	NA	NA	TRBJ1-6	TGTGCCAGCAGCTTGGGAAGACAGGCTAATTCACCCCTCCACTTT	CASSLGRQANSPLHF
17	TRBV4-1	TRBD2	NA	TRBJ2-3	TGCGCCAGCAGCCGCACGGGACTAGCGGATAGCACAGATACGCAGTATTTT	CASSRTGLADSTDTQYF
16	TRBV28	NA	NA	TRBJ1-3	TGTGCCAGCAGTTTACGGCAGGGGCTGACTGGAAACACCATATATTTT	CASSLRQGLTGNTIYF
17	TRBV13	TRBD1	NA	TRBJ1-3	TGTGCCAGCAGCTCCCGGGGACAGGGGGCGGATGGAAACACCATATATTTT	CASSSRGQGADGNTIYF
13	TRBV15	NA	NA	TRBJ1-4	TGTGCCACTGCGACTTTAACTAATGAAAAACTGTTTTTT	CATATLTNEKLFF
16	TRBV7-2	TRBD2	NA	TRBJ2-1	TGTGCCAGCAGCTTAGAATCGACTAGCGGGAGGCAACGTCAGTTCTTC	CASSLESTSGRQRQFF
14	TRBV2	TRBD1	NA	TRBJ1-5	TGTGCCAGCAGCAAGGGGGCTCTCAATCAGCCCCAGCATTTT	CASSKGALNQPQHF
15	TRBV2	NA	NA	TRBJ1-5	TGTGCCAGCAGTGAACTTGGGCGGGAAAATCAGCCCCAGCATTTT	CASSELGRENQPQHF
14	TRBV30	TRBD2	NA	TRBJ2-1	TGTGCCTGGATGGGGAGGGCGCGAAACAATGAGCAGTTCTTC	CAWMGRARNNEQFF
12	TRBV19	NA	NA	TRBJ2-5	TGTGCCAGTAGTAGAGGAAGAGAGACCCAGTACTTC	CASSRGRETQYF
16	TRBV6-1	TRBD1	once	TRBJ2-2	TGTGCCAGCAGTGGACAGGGGGCACCGAACACCGGGGAGCTGTTTTTT	CASSGQGAPNTGELFF
15	TRBV2	NA	NA	TRBJ2-5	TGTGCCAGCAGCGCGGGACAGACGTACCAAGAGACCCAGTACTTC	CASSAGQTYQETQYF
16	TRBV4-1	NA	NA	TRBJ1-2	TGCGCCAGCAGCCAGGGCCGGGACACGGATAACTATGGCTACACCTTC	CASSQGRDTDNYGYTF
13	TRBV27	TRBD1	NA	TRBJ2-7	TGTGCCAGCAGGCGACAGGGGGCCTACGAGCAGTACTTC	CASRRQGAYEQYF
14	TRBV6-5	TRBD1	NA	TRBJ1-1	TGTGCCAGCAGTCAGCAACGCACTCAGGGGGATGCTTTCTTT	CASSQQRTQGDAFF
14	TRBV4-2	NA	NA	TRBJ2-6	TGTGCCAGCAGCCAATTCATCGGGGCCAACGTCCTGACTTTC	CASSQFIGANVLTF
16	TRBV11-3	TRBD2	NA	TRBJ2-3	TGTGCCAGCAGCTTGGGGCTAGCGGGGTTCACAGATACGCAGTATTTT	CASSLGLAGFTDTQYF
14	TRBV2	NA	few	TRBJ1-5	TGTGCCAGCAGTGAAAGGCGGATATATCAGCCCCAGCATTTT	CASSERRIYQPQHF
13	TRBV6-4	NA	NA	TRBJ2-5	TGTGCCAGCAGTGATCGGACAGAAGAGACCCAGTACTTC	CASSDRTEETQYF
18	TRBV28	TRBD2	NA	TRBJ2-2	TGTGCCAGCAGTTTCTGGCGGGAGGAAGCCGCGAACACCGGGGAGCTGTTTTTT	CASSFWREEAANTGELFF
12	TRBV10-1	NA	NA	TRBJ1-2	TGCGCCAGCAGTGATGGGCATAATGGCTACACCTTC	CASSDGHNGYTF
15	TRBV5-8	NA	once	TRBJ1-3	TGTGCCAGCAGCTTAGGAGCCCGAACTGGAAACACCATATATTTT	CASSLGARTGNTIYF
15	TRBV10-2	NA	NA	TRBJ2-7	TGCGCCAGCAGTGAGTCCCAGGGGCGAGGTTACGAGCAGTACTTC	CASSESQGRGYEQYF
14	TRBV2	NA	NA	TRBJ1-1	TGTGCCAGCAGGTATGGACAGTCGAACACTGAAGCTTTCTTT	CASRYGQSNTEAFF
16	TRBV10-3	TRBD1	NA	TRBJ1-3	TGTGCCATCAGTGAGGGGACCGGGACAGCTGGAAACACCATATATTTT	CAISEGTGTAGNTIYF
16	TRBV19	TRBD2	NA	TRBJ2-5	TGTGCCAGTAGTATGGGAAGCGGGAGGGTGAGGGAGACCCAGTACTTC	CASSMGSGRVRETQYF
16	TRBV5-6	NA	NA	TRBJ1-6	TGTGCCAGCAGCATACAGGGTACGGCCTATAATTCACCCCTCCACTTT	CASSIQGTAYNSPLHF
16	TRBV3-1/TRBV3-2	NA	NA	TRBJ1-2	TGTGCCAGCAGCCAGGTAAACAGGGCAGTTGGCTATGGCTACACCTTC	CASSQVNRAVGYGYTF
15	TRBV7-2	TRBD1	NA	TRBJ1-1	TGTGCCAGCAGCTTAAGGCCAGGGGGCCTGACTGAAGCTTTCTTT	CASSLRPGGLTEAFF
14	TRBV11-2	NA	NA	TRBJ2-7	TGTGCCAGCAGCCCGGCGGGACAGAACCTCTCTCCGTACTTC	CASSPAGQNLSPYF
14	TRBV7-9	TRBD1	NA	TRBJ2-7	TGTGCCAGCAGCTTTGGGACAGGTCACTCCGAGCAGTACTTC	CASSFGTGHSEQYF
11	TRBV12-3/TRBV12-4	NA	once	TRBJ1-1	TGTGCCAGCAGTCTTGGGGGGTCAGCTTTCTTT	CASSLGGSAFF
14	TRBV7-9	NA	NA	TRBJ1-4	TGTGCCAGCAGCCTCGGAGGCCCTAATGAAAAACTGTTTTTT	CASSLGGPNEKLFF
15	TRBV5-1	NA	NA	TRBJ2-1	TGCGCCAGCAGACGGTGGGCCAGCTCCTACAATGAGCAGTTCTTC	CASRRWASSYNEQFF
15	TRBV6-5	NA	NA	TRBJ2-3	TGTGCCAGCAGTCCATCGATGGACAGAGCGGATACGCAGTATTTT	CASSPSMDRADTQYF
13	TRBV19	NA	NA	TRBJ1-6	TGTGCCAGTTCCGGGACAAATAATTCACCCCTCCACTTT	CASSGTNNSPLHF
15	TRBV19	TRBD1	few	TRBJ1-5	TGTGCCAGTAGTATGGACAGGGGGCTTTATCAGCCCCAGCATTTT	CASSMDRGLYQPQHF
11	TRBV7-2	NA	NA	TRBJ2-3	TGTGCCAGCAGACAGACAGATACGCAGTATTTT	CASRQTDTQYF
14	TRBV15	NA	NA	TRBJ1-6	TGTGCCACCAGCAGGGACGGGGAACAATCACCCCTCCACTTT	CATSRDGEQSPLHF
13	TRBV19	NA	NA	TRBJ1-1	TGTGCCAGTAGTGAGTACAGGGACACTGAAGCTTTCTTT	CASSEYRDTEAFF
14	TRBV6-6	TRBD1	NA	TRBJ1-1	TGTGCCAGCAGCAAAACGGACAGGGGGACTGAAGCTTTCTTT	CASSKTDRGTEAFF
15	TRBV19	TRBD1	NA	TRBJ1-5	TGTGCCAGTAGTGGGGGACAGGGAAGTTCACAGCCCCAGCATTTT	CASSGGQGSSQPQHF
14	TRBV4-1	TRBD1	once	TRBJ1-5	TGCGCCAGCAGCCCGGGACAGGGCAATCAGCCCCAGCATTTT	CASSPGQGNQPQHF
14	TRBV5-1	TRBD1	few	TRBJ2-5	TGCGCCAGCAGCCCCGGGACAGGGGATGAGACCCAGTACTTC	CASSPGTGDETQYF
14	TRBV6-1	TRBD1	NA	TRBJ2-1	TGTGCCAGCAGTGAGACAGGGGGGTACAATGAGCAGTTCTTC	CASSETGGYNEQFF
16	TRBV5-1	NA	NA	TRBJ1-2	TGCGCCAGCAGCGGATTCGATCACAGGGCGGCCTATGGCTACACCTTC	CASSGFDHRAAYGYTF
15	TRBV7-2	TRBD1	once	TRBJ1-2	TGTGCCAGCAGCTTAGGGTCCCCGGGACAGTTCGGCTACACCTTC	CASSLGSPGQFGYTF
14	TRBV19	NA	NA	TRBJ1-1	TGTGCCAGTAGACGGGGGGACATGAACACTGAAGCTTTCTTT	CASRRGDMNTEAFF
13	TRBV5-8	NA	NA	TRBJ1-3	TGTGCCAGCAGCCCCTCTCCTGGAAACACCATATATTTT	CASSPSPGNTIYF
13	TRBV27	NA	NA	TRBJ1-2	TGTGCCAGCAGTTCTAACAGTGGCTATGGCTACACCTTC	CASSSNSGYGYTF
13	TRBV7-2	NA	NA	TRBJ2-5	TGTGCCAGCAGCGACTACCGACAAGAGACCCAGTACTTC	CASSDYRQETQYF
16	TRBV28	TRBD1	NA	TRBJ2-7	TGTGCCAGCAGTTTGGGGTGGGGACAGGGATCCTACGAGCAGTACTTC	CASSLGWGQGSYEQYF
14	TRBV19	NA	NA	TRBJ2-7	TGTGCCAGTAATAGGGGCCTAGGCTCCTACGAGCAGTACTTC	CASNRGLGSYEQYF
16	TRBV2	TRBD2	NA	TRBJ2-2	TGTGCCAGCAGCCTCACGGCAGCGGGGCACACCGGGGAGCTGTTTTTT	CASSLTAAGHTGELFF
16	TRBV5-4	TRBD1	NA	TRBJ1-2	TGTGCCAGCAGCCCTTCCCGGGACAGGGGGCGAGGTGGCTACACCTTC	CASSPSRDRGRGGYTF
13	TRBV10-1	NA	once	TRBJ1-2	TGCGCCAGCGCCCCGGGGACTAACTATGGCTACACCTTC	CASAPGTNYGYTF
14	TRBV5-1	NA	NA	TRBJ2-1	TGCGCCAGCAGCTTATCAGGGGGGACAAATGAGCAGTTCTTC	CASSLSGGTNEQFF